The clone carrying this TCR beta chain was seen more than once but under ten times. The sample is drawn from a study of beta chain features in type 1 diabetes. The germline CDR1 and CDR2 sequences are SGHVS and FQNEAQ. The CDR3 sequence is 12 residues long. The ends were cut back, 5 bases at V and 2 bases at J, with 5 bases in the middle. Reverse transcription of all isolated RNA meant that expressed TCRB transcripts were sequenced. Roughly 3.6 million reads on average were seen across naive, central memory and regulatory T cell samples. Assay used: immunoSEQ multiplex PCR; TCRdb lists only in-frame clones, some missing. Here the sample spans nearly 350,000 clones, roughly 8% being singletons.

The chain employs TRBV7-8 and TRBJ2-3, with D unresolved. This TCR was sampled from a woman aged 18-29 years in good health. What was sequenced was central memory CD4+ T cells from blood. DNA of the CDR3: TGTGCCAGCAGCCTTTACACAGATACGCAGTATTTT. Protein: CASSLYTDTQYF.